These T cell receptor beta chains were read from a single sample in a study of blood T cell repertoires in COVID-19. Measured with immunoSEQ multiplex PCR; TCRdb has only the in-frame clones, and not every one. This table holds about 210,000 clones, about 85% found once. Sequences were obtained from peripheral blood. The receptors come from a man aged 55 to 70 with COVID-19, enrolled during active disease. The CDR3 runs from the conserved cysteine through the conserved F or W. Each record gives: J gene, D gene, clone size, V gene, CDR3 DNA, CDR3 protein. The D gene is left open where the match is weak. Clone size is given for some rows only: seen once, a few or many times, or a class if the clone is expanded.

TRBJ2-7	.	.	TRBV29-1	TGCAGCGTTGCGGAGGGAATCTACGAGCAGTACTTC	CSVAEGIYEQYF
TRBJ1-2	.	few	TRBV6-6	TGTGCCAGCAGCCCCGACTATGGCTACACCTTC	CASSPDYGYTF
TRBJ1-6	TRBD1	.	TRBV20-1	TGCAGTGCTAGTGCAGGGGGGTATTCACCCCTCCACTTT	CSASAGGYSPLHF
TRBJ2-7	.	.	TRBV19	TGTGCCAGTAGTATGCGGAGGGGCGAGCAGTACTTC	CASSMRRGEQYF
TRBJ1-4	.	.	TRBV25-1	TGTGCCAGCAGTACCAACAGGGATGGTGAAAAACTGTTTTTT	CASSTNRDGEKLFF
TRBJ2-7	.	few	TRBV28	TGTGCCAGCAGTCCACCATCAGAGGCCGGCGAGCAGTACTTC	CASSPPSEAGEQYF
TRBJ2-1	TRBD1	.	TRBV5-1	TGCGCCAGCAGCAAAGGGACAGGGAAGGGGAATGAGCAGTTCTTC	CASSKGTGKGNEQFF
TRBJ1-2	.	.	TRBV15	TGTGCCACCAGCAGAGATGGCAGGGAACATGGCTACACCTTC	CATSRDGREHGYTF
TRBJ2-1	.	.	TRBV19	TGTGCCAGTAGTATCCGCGTGGTCCCCCCTAGCTCCTACAATGAGCAGTTCTTC	CASSIRVVPPSSYNEQFF
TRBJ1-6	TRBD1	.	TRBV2	TGTGCCAGCAGTCTGGACAGGAGCTCCTATAATTCACCCCTCCACTTT	CASSLDRSSYNSPLHF